Given below is one T cell receptor (beta chain) in context. A much bigger clone sits one base away, suggesting this may be a read error. This sample stems from a study of neurological immune-mediated disorders. 5'RACE with 10-nucleotide random UMIs produced the cDNA. TCRdb itself ran the 5' RACE reads through MiXCR, one entry per CDR3 protein. There are about 60,000 distinct CDR3 sequences in the sample; around 3.9% occur only once, and roughly 1.7% lies in the top ten. Germline values: CDR1 MGHRA, CDR2 YSYEKL. CDR3 size: 13 residues. The chain links TRBV4-1 to TRBJ1-5; TRBD1 is a possible D gene (6 bases). The sample comprised PBMCs. This sequence was found in a man aged 25 to 40 with multiple sclerosis. CDR3 protein: CASSQDGGQPQNF. The CDR3 DNA reads TGCGCCAGCAGCCAAGATGGGGGGCAGCCCCAGAATTTT.